Sequencing of this T cell receptor (beta chain) was carried out in a study of blood T cell repertoires in COVID-19. The CDR3 is made up of 17 amino acids. The V gene's germline CDR1 is LGHDT and CDR2 YNNKEL (reference sequence). Trimming removed 1 base from V and 0 bases from J; junction bases left unmatched: 6. This clone appeared once. Produced via immunoSEQ multiplex PCR; TCRdb's table is partial and in-frame only. This table holds approximately 200,000 clones, 75% to 90% found once. Sample: PBMCs or T cells enriched from blood (not recorded which). This chain joins TRBV3-1 (or the pseudogene TRBV3-2) and TRBJ2-3; 8 nucleotides agree with TRBD2. The sequence came from a woman younger than 45 who had been exposed to COVID-19. CDR3 DNA: TGTGCCAGCAGCCAAGCCGGCGGGGGGAGGAGCACAGATACGCAGTATTTT. It translates to CASSQAGGGRSTDTQYF.